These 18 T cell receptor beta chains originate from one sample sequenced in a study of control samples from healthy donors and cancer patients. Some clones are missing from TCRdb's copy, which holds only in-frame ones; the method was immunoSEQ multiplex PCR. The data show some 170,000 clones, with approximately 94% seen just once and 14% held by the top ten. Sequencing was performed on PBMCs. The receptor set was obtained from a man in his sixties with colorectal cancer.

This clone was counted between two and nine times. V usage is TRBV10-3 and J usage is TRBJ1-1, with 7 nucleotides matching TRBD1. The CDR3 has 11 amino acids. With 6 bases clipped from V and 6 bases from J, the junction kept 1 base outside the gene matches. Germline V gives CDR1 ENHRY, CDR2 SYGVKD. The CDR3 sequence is CAIRGQSEAFF. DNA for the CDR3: TGTGCCATCAGGGGACAGTCTGAAGCTTTCTTT.

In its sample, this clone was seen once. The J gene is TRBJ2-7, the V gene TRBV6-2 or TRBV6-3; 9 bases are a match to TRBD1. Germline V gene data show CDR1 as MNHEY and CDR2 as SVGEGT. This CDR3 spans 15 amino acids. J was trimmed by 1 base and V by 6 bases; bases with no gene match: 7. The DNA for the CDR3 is TGTGCCAGCAGCCGACCGGGACAGGGTTCCTACGAGCAGTACTTC. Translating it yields CASSRPGQGSYEQYF.

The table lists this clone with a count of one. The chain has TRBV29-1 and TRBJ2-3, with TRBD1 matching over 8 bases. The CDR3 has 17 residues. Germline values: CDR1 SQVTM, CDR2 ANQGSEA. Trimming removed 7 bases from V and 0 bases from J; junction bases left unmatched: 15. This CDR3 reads CSARGRQGRGSTDTQYF. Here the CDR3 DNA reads TGCAGCGCCCGGGGCCGACAGGGGCGGGGAAGCACAGATACGCAGTATTTT.

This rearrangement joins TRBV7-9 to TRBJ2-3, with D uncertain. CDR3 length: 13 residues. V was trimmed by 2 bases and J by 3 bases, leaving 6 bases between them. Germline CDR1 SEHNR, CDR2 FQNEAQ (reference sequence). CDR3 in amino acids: CASSLPGTDTQYF. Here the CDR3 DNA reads TGTGCCAGCAGCTTACCAGGTACAGATACGCAGTATTTT.

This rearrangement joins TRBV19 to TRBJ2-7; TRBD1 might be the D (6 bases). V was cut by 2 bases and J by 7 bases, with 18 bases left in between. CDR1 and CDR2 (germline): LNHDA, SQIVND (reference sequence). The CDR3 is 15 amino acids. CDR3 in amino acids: CASSIRQDPPREQYF. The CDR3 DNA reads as TGTGCCAGTAGTATAAGACAGGATCCCCCTCGGGAGCAGTACTTC. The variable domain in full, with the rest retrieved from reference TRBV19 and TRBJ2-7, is DGGITQSPKYLFRKEGQNVTLSCEQNLNHDAMYWYRQDPGQGLRLIYYSQIVNDFQKGDIAEGYSVSREKKESFPLTVTSAQKNPTAFYLCASSIRQDPPREQYFGPGTRLTVT.

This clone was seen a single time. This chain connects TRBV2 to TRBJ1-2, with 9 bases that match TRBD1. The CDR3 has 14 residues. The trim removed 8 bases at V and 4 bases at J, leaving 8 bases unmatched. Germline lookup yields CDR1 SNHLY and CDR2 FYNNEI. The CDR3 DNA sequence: TGTGCCAGCGGGACAGGGCAAACGAGCTATGGCTACACCTTC. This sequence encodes CASGTGQTSYGYTF. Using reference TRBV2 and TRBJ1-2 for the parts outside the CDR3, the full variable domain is EPEVTQTPSHQVTQMGQEVILRCVPISNHLYFYWYRQILGQKVEFLVSFYNNEISEKSEIFDDQFSVERPDGSNFTLKIRSTKLEDSAMYFCASGTGQTSYGYTFGSGTRLTVV.

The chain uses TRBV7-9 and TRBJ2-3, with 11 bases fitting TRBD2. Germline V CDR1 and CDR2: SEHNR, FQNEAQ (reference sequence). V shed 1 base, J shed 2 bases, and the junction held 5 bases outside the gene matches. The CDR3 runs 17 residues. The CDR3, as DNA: TGTGCCAGCAGCTTAGGGACTAGCGGGTCCTCCACAGATACGCAGTATTTT. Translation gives CASSLGTSGSSTDTQYF.

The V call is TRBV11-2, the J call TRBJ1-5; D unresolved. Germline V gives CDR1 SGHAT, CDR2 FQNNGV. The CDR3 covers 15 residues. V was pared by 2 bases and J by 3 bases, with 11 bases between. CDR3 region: CASSLTAQINQPQHF. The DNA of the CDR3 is TGTGCCAGCAGCTTAACTGCACAGATCAATCAGCCCCAGCATTTT.

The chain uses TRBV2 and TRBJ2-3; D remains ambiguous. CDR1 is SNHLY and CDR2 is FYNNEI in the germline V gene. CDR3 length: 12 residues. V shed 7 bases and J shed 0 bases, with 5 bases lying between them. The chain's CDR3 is CASTPSTDTQYF. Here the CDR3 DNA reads TGTGCCAGCACCCCTAGCACAGATACGCAGTATTTT.

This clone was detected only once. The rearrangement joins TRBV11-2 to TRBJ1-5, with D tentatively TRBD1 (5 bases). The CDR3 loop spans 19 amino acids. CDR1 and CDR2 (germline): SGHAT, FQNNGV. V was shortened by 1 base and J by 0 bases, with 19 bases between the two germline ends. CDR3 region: CASSLGLGALIVSNQPQHF. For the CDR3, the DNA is TGTGCCAGCAGCTTAGGCCTAGGGGCCTTGATAGTTAGCAATCAGCCCCAGCATTTT.

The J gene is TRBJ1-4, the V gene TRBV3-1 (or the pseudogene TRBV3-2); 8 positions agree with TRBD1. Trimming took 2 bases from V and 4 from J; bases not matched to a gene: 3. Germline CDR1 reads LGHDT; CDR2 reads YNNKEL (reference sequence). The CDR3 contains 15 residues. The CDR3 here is CASSQPGQGNEKLFF. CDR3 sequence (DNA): TGTGCCAGCAGCCAACCCGGACAGGGTAATGAAAAACTGTTTTTT.

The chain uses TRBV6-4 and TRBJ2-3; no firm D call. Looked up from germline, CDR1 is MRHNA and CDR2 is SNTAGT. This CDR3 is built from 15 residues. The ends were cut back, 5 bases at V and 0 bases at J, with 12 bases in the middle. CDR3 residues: CASSPSYTSTDTQYF. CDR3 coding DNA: TGTGCCAGCAGTCCCTCTTATACTAGCACAGATACGCAGTATTTT.

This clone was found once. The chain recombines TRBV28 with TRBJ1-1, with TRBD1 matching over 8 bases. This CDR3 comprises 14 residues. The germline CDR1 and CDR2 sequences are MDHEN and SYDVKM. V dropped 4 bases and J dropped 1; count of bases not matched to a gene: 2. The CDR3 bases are TGTGCCAGCAGTTCCGGACAGGGGAACACTGAAGCTTTCTTT. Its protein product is CASSSGQGNTEAFF.

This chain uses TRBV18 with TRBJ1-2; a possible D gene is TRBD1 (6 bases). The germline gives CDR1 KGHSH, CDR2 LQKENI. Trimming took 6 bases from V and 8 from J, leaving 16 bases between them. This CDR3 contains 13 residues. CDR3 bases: TGTGCCAGCTCCCAAGGGGGGACGGAGGGCTACACCTTC. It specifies CASSQGGTEGYTF.

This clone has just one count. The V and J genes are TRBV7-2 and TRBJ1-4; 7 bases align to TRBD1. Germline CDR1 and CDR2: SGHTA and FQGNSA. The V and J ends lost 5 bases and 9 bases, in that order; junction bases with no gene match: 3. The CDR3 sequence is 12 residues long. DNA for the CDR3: TGTGCCAGCAGCCCACAGGGGAAAAAACTGTTTTTT. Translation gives CASSPQGKKLFF.

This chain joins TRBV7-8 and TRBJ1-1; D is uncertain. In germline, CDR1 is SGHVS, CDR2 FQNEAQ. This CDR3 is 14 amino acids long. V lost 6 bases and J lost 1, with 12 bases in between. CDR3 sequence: CASSFLGQNTEAFF. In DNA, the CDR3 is TGTGCCAGCAGTTTCCTGGGTCAGAACACTGAAGCTTTCTTT.

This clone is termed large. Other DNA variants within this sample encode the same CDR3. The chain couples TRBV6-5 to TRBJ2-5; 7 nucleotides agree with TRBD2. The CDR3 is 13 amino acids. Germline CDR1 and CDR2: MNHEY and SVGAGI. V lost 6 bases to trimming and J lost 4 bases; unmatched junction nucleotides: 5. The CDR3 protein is CASRPPGGETQYF. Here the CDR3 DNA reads TGTGCCAGCAGGCCCCCGGGGGGAGAGACCCAGTACTTC.

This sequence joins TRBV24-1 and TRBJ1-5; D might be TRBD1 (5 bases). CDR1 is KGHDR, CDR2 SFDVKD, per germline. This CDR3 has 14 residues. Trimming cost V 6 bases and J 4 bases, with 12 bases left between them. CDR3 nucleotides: TGTGCCACCAGTCCCGGGACGACGAATCAGCCCCAGCATTTT. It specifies CATSPGTTNQPQHF.